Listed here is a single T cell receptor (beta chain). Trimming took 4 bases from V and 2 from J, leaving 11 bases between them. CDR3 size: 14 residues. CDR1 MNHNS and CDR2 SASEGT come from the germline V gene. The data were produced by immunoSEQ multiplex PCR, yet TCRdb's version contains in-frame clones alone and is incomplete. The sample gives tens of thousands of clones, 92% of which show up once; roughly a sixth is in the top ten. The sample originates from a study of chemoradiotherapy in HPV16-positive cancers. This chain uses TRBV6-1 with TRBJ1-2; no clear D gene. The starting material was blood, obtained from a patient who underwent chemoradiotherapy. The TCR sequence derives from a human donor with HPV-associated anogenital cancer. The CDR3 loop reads CASSVDFGNYGYTF. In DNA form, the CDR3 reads TGTGCCAGCAGTGTGGATTTTGGAAACTATGGCTACACCTTC.